The 14 T cell receptor beta chains below were found in one sample sequenced in a study of Ad26.COV2.S vaccination and SARS-CoV-2 variants. As to treatment: about 20 received Ad26.COV2.S at low or high dose, single or two shots; about 5 received placebo; per-sample allocation not given. Following the first vaccine or placebo injection, samples were taken on day 63. Method: immunoSEQ multiplex PCR; TCRdb's copy keeps in-frame clones and lacks some. The sample consists of about 680,000 clones, more than 80% of them appearing once. Sample: peripheral blood, taken in a trial of Ad26.COV2.S vaccine versus placebo. The receptors shown here come from a person aged 18-60 years who received the Ad26.COV2.S COVID-19 vaccine or a placebo.

A few counts support this clone. The gene calls are TRBV5-4 and TRBJ1-5, with D unclear. Trimming shortened V by 1 base and J by 7 bases, and 6 bases separated the two germline ends. Germline V CDR1 and CDR2: SGHNT, YYREEE (reference sequence). The CDR3 is made up of 12 amino acids. The CDR3 DNA sequence: TGTGCCAGCAGCTTGTTGGGGCAGCCCCAGCATTTT. It is translated as CASSLLGQPQHF.

A single count supports this clone. This CDR3 is CASSYPRTDTQYF. The CDR3 nucleotides are TGTGCCAGCAGTTACCCCAGGACAGATACGCAGTATTTT. The rearrangement uses TRBV6-5 and TRBJ2-3; D not certain. The CDR3 has 13 residues. Germline CDR1 reads MNHEY; CDR2 reads SVGAGI. Trimming pared 2 bases from V and 3 bases from J, leaving 6 bases between.

This chain joins TRBV11-2 and TRBJ2-7, with no clear D. The V end was cut by 1 base, the J end by 0 bases, with 10 bases between. Germline lookup yields CDR1 SGHAT and CDR2 FQNNGV. The CDR3 has 15 residues. The CDR3 loop is CASSLVPYSSYEQYF. In DNA, the CDR3 is TGTGCCAGCAGCTTAGTACCGTATAGCTCCTACGAGCAGTACTTC.

The chain couples TRBV29-1 to TRBJ1-5; tentative D call: TRBD1 (6 bases). V was pared by 5 bases and J by 5 bases, with 13 bases between. This CDR3 region has 13 residues. From germline, CDR1 is SQVTM and CDR2 ANQGSEA. CDR3 coding DNA: TGCAGCGTTTTAGTGGGGGGGCATCAGCCCCAGCATTTT. Protein sequence: CSVLVGGHQPQHF. Variable domain in full (rest from reference TRBV29-1 and TRBJ1-5): SAVISQKPSRDICQRGTSLTIQCQVDSQVTMMFWYRQQPGQSLTLIATANQGSEATYESGFVIDKFPISRPNLTFSTLTVSNMSPEDSSIYLCSVLVGGHQPQHFGDGTRLSIL.

This chain uses TRBV30 with TRBJ1-6, with 7 bases lining up with TRBD1. The germline V gene has CDR1 GTSNPN and CDR2 SVGIG (reference sequence). The CDR3 has 12 residues. Unmatched junction bases numbered 2, after V lost 8 bases and J lost 4 bases. CDR3: CARGQYNSPLHF. CDR3 in DNA: TGTGCCAGGGGACAGTATAATTCACCCCTCCACTTT.

The CDR3 bases are TGTGCCATCAGTGAGTCGGAGCGTGAAGCTTTCTTT. Protein product: CAISESEREAFF. V usage is TRBV10-3 and J usage is TRBJ1-1; no reliable D call. V lost 0 bases, J lost 7 bases, and 6 bases lay in between. The CDR3 is made up of 12 amino acids. Germline assignment: CDR1 ENHRY and CDR2 SYGVKD.

The chain uses TRBV30 and TRBJ2-3; D unclear. Germline V gene data show CDR1 as GTSNPN and CDR2 as SVGIG (reference sequence). The CDR3 length is 11 residues. The ends were cut back, 5 bases at V and 6 bases at J, with 9 bases in the middle. The CDR3 DNA follows: TGTGCCTGGGGGGTCGCCGATACGCAGTATTTT. It is translated as CAWGVADTQYF. The full variable domain, rest sourced from reference TRBV30 and TRBJ2-3, is SQTIHQWPATLVQPVGSPLSLECTVEGTSNPNLYWYRQAAGRGLQLLFYSVGIGQISSEVPQNLSASRPQDRQFILSSKKLLLSDSGFYLCAWGVADTQYFGPGTRLTVL.

The chain employs TRBV5-1 and TRBJ1-6, with unresolved D. The CDR3 runs to 14 residues. Germline assignment: CDR1 SGHRS and CDR2 YFSETQ. With 3 bases removed from V and 11 bases from J, the gap between germline ends came to 15 bases. CDR3 nucleotide sequence: TGCGCCAGCAGCTCTGGAGCGGAATCAACACCCCTCCACTTT. This sequence encodes CASSSGAESTPLHF.

The chain uses TRBV5-1 and TRBJ1-4; D uncertain. Germline lookup yields CDR1 SGHRS and CDR2 YFSETQ. This CDR3 contains 17 residues. Deletions cut 0 bases from V and 5 bases from J, with 17 bases between. CDR3 protein: CASSLELGGIQNEKLFF. For the CDR3, the DNA is TGCGCCAGCAGCTTGGAACTAGGAGGGATTCAAAATGAAAAACTGTTTTTT.

This chain connects TRBV30 to TRBJ1-3, with TRBD1 as a possible D gene (5 bases). V shed 5 bases and J shed 3 bases, with 8 bases lying between them. The germline V gene encodes CDR1 GTSNPN and CDR2 SVGIG (reference sequence). The length of the CDR3 is 12 residues. The CDR3 reads CAWQGRGNTIYF. CDR3 DNA: TGTGCCTGGCAGGGACGTGGAAACACCATATATTTT.

This chain's CDR3 is CATRTDQETQYF. CDR3 bases: TGCGCCACCCGGACAGACCAAGAGACCCAGTACTTC. The gene calls are TRBV5-1 and TRBJ2-5; D might be TRBD1 (6 bases). The CDR3 has 12 residues. Germline CDR1 is SGHRS and CDR2 is YFSETQ. Trimming cost V 9 bases and J 0 bases, with 9 bases left between them. The full variable domain, with the rest looked up from reference TRBV5-1 and TRBJ2-5, is KAGVTQTPRYLIKTRGQQVTLSCSPISGHRSVSWYQQTPGQGLQFLFEYFSETQRNKGNFPGRFSGRQFSNSRSEMNVSTLELGDSALYLCATRTDQETQYFGPGTRLLVL.

The CDR3 sequence is CASSRRLRAGGETQYF. CDR3 nucleotide sequence: TGTGCCAGCAGCCGCCGACTGAGAGCGGGAGGAGAGACCCAGTACTTC. V is TRBV7-2 and J is TRBJ2-5, with 9 nucleotides matching TRBD2. Germline assignment: CDR1 SGHTA and CDR2 FQGNSA. CDR3 length equals 16 residues. The V gene end was trimmed by 5 bases and the J gene end by 4 bases; junction bases not matched to a gene: 11. Together with reference TRBV7-2 and TRBJ2-5, the CDR3 gives the full variable domain: GAGVSQSPSNKVTEKGKDVELRCDPISGHTALYWYRQSLGQGLEFLIYFQGNSAPDKSGLPSDRFSAERTGGSVSTLTIQRTQQEDSAVYLCASSRRLRAGGETQYFGPGTRLLVL.

The V and J genes are TRBV6-1 and TRBJ2-3; D possibly corresponds to TRBD2 (6 bases). Germline CDR1 MNHNS, CDR2 SASEGT. This CDR3 has 14 amino acids. Deletions cut 5 bases from V and 2 bases from J, with 11 bases between. CDR3 DNA: TGTGCCAGCAGTTCCCCGGGAGACACAGATACGCAGTATTTT. Translating gives CASSSPGDTDTQYF.

The chain joins TRBV4-3 to TRBJ2-3, with unresolved D. Germline lookup yields CDR1 LGHNA and CDR2 YSLEER. Trimming took off 2 bases at V and 2 bases at J, with 8 bases between the two ends. This CDR3 spans 14 amino acids. The CDR3 sequence: CASSQNSYTDTQYF. The CDR3 DNA follows: TGCGCCAGCAGCCAAAACTCGTACACAGATACGCAGTATTTT.